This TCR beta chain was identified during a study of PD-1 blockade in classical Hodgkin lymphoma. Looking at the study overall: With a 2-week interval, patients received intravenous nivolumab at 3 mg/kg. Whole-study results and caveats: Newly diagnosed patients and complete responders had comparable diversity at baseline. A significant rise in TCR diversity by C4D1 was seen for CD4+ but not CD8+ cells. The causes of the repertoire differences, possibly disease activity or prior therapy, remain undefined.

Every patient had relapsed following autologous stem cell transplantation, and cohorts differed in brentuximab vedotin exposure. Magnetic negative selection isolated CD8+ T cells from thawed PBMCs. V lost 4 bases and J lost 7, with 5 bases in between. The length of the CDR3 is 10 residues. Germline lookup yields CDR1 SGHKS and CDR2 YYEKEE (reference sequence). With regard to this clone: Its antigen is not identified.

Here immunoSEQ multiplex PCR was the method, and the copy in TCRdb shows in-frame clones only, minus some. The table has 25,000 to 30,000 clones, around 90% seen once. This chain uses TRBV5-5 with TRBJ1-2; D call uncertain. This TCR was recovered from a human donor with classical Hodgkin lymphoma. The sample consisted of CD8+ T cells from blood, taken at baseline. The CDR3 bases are TGTGCCAGCAGCGGCGCTGGCTACACCTTC. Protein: CASSGAGYTF.